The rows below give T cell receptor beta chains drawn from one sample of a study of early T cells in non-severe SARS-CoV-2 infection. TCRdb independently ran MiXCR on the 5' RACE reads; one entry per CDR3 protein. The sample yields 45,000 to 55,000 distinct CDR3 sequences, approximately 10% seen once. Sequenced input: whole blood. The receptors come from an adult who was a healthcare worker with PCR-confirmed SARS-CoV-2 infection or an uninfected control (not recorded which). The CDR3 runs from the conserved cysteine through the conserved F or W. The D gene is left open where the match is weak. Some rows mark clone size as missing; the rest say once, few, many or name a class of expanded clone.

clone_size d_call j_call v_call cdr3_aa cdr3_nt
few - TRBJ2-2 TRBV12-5 CASGPENTGELFF TGTGCTAGTGGGCCGGAGAACACCGGGGAGCTGTTTTTT
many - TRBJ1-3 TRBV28 CASSTTGKILSENTIYF TGTGCCAGCAGTACCACAGGAAAGATCCTCTCTGAAAACACCATATATTTT
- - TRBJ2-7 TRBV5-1 CASSWGNRQSYEQYF TGCGCCAGCAGCTGGGGGAACAGGCAATCCTACGAGCAGTACTTC
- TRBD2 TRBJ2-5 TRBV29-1 CSVGTSGTQETQYF TGCAGCGTTGGGACTAGCGGGACCCAAGAGACCCAGTACTTC
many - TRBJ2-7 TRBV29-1 CSAIAVSYEQYF TGCAGCGCCATAGCGGTGTCCTACGAGCAGTACTTC
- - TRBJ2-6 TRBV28 CASTQFFSGANVLTF TGTGCCAGCACCCAATTTTTCTCTGGGGCCAACGTCCTGACTTTC
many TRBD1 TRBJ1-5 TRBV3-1 CASSNRGYDQPQHF TGTGCCAGCAGCAACAGGGGTTACGATCAGCCCCAGCATTTT
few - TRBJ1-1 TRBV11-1 CASSQERSNTEAFF TGTGCCAGCAGCCAGGAGCGGTCAAACACTGAAGCTTTCTTT
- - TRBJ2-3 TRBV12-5 CASGLGFTDTQYF TGTGCTAGTGGTTTGGGTTTCACAGATACGCAGTATTTT
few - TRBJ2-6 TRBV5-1 CASSLDPSGANVLTF TGCGCCAGCAGCTTGGACCCTTCTGGGGCCAACGTCCTGACTTTC
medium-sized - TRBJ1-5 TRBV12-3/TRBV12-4 CASSFEQGGQPQHF TGTGCCAGCAGTTTCGAACAGGGCGGCCAGCCCCAGCATTTT
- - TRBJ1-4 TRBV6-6 CASSYREGLENEKLFF TGTGCCAGCAGTTACAGAGAGGGGTTGGAGAATGAAAAACTGTTTTTT
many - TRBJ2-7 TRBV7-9 CASSPPRRLSYEQYF TGTGCCAGCAGCCCCCCTCGAAGGTTGTCCTACGAGCAGTACTTC
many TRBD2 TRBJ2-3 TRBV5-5 CASSIAGGSSSTDTQYF TGTGCCAGCAGTATAGCGGGGGGATCCTCTAGCACAGATACGCAGTATTTT
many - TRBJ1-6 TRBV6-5 CASSYSGRIYNSPLHF TGTGCCAGCAGTTACTCGGGACGGATCTATAATTCACCCCTCCACTTT
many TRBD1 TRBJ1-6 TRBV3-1 CASSQGQGRTPLHF TGTGCCAGCAGCCAAGGACAGGGGAGGACACCCCTCCACTTT
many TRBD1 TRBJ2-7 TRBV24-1 CATSDPLVQGSHEQYF TGTGCCACCAGTGATCCACTGGTACAGGGGTCCCACGAGCAGTACTTC
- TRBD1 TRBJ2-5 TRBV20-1 CSAKTGGFSETQYF TGCAGTGCCAAGACAGGGGGCTTTTCGGAGACCCAGTACTTC
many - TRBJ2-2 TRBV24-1 CATSDTHSYSGELFF TGTGCCACCAGTGATACACACAGTTATAGCGGGGAGCTGTTTTTT
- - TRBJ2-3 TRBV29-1 CSVERTDTQYF TGCAGCGTTGAAAGAACAGATACGCAGTATTTT
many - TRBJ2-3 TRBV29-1 CSALTNPSTDTQYF TGCAGCGCCCTGACTAACCCTAGCACAGATACGCAGTATTTT
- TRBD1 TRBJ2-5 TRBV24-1 CATSETGTEIWGETQYF TGTGCCACCAGTGAGACCGGGACAGAGATTTGGGGGGAGACCCAGTACTTC
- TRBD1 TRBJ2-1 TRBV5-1 CASSWDRVGNEQFF TGCGCCAGCAGCTGGGACAGGGTTGGAAATGAGCAGTTCTTC
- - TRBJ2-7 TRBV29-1 CSVEYWSEQYF TGCAGCGTTGAATACTGGAGCGAGCAGTACTTC
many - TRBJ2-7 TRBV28 CASSSRAGLGYEQYF TGTGCCAGCAGTTCCCGTGCGGGGTTAGGCTACGAGCAGTACTTC
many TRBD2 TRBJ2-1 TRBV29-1 CSVVIAGAGNEQFF TGCAGCGTTGTCATAGCGGGGGCGGGGAATGAGCAGTTCTTC
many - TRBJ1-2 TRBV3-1 CASSQGTERGF TGTGCCAGCAGCCAAGGGACAGAGCGTGGTTTC
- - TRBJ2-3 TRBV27 CASSLSKGTDTQYF TGTGCCAGCAGTTTATCGAAGGGTACGGATACGCAGTATTTT
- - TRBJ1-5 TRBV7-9 CASSAARNQPQHF TGTGCCAGCAGCGCCGCCCGGAATCAGCCCCAGCATTTT
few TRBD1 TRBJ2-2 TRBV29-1 CSVGDRGAYLRELFF TGCAGCGTCGGGGACAGGGGGGCGTACCTTCGGGAGCTGTTTTTT
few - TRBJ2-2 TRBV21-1 CASSKEEGGFKAGELFF TGTGCCAGCAGCAAAGAGGAAGGGGGATTTAAGGCCGGGGAGCTGTTTTTT
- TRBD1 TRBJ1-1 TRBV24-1 CATSETGRGTEAFF TGTGCCACCAGTGAGACAGGGAGAGGGACTGAAGCTTTCTTT
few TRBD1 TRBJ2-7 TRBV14 CASSQHMGQTYEQYF TGTGCCAGCAGCCAACACATGGGACAGACTTACGAGCAGTACTTC
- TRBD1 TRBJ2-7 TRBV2 CASRRQGATYEQYF TGTGCCAGCAGACGACAGGGGGCTACCTACGAGCAGTACTTC
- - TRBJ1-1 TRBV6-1 CASSEAGTWAFF TGTGCCAGCAGTGAAGCAGGCACGTGGGCTTTCTTT
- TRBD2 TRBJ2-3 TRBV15 CATSRSMLTSGRADTQYF TGTGCCACCAGCAGGTCAATGTTAACTAGCGGGAGGGCAGATACGCAGTATTTT
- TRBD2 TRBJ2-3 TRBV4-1 CASSPIPSGGTDTQYF TGCGCCAGCAGCCCTATCCCTAGCGGCGGCACAGATACGCAGTATTTT
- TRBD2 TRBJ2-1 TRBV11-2 CASSWGGGHPNEQFF TGTGCCAGCAGCTGGGGGGGAGGCCACCCCAATGAGCAGTTCTTC
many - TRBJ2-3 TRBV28 CASSLQGTDTQYF TGTGCCAGCAGTTTACAGGGCACAGATACGCAGTATTTT
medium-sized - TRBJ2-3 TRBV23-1 CASSQSSRSTDTQYF TGCGCCAGCAGTCAATCGTCGCGGAGCACAGATACGCAGTATTTT
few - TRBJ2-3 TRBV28 CASSSQVVSTDTQYF TGTGCCAGCAGTTCACAGGTCGTTAGCACAGATACGCAGTATTTT
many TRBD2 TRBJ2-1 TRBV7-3 CASSSSGAGNEQFF TGTGCCAGCAGCTCTAGCGGGGCGGGCAATGAGCAGTTCTTC
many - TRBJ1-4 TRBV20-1 CSASDRQRSTNEKLFF TGCAGTGCTTCAGACAGACAGCGATCAACTAATGAAAAACTGTTTTTT
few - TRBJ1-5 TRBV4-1 CASSTWDSGGPQHF TGCGCCAGCTCTACCTGGGACTCAGGCGGGCCCCAGCATTTT
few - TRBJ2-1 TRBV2 CASNQGPLDNEQFF TGTGCCAGCAATCAAGGGCCTCTGGACAATGAGCAGTTCTTC